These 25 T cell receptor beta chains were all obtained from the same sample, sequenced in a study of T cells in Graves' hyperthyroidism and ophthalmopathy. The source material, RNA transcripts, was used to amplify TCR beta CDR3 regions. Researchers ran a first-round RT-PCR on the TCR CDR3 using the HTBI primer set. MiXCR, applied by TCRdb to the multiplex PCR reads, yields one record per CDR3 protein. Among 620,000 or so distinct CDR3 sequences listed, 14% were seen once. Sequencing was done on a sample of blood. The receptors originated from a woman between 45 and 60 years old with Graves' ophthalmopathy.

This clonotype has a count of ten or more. CDR3 loop: CASKPLAGGNQETQYF. In nucleotides, the CDR3 is TGTGCCAGCAAACCCTTAGCGGGAGGAAACCAAGAGACCCAGTACTTC. The chain joins TRBV6-2 or TRBV6-3 to TRBJ2-5; 10 bases map to TRBD2. The CDR3 length is 16 residues. CDR1 is MNHEY and CDR2 is SVGEGT in the germline V gene. V shed 7 bases, J shed 0 bases, and the junction held 8 bases outside the gene matches.

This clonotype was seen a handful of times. The CDR3 DNA is TGTGCCAGCAGGGAGGACTACCGTGAGCAGTTCTTC. Translating gives CASREDYREQFF. This chain uses TRBV6-1 with TRBJ2-1, with D possibly matching TRBD2 (6 bases). Germline CDR1 is MNHNS and CDR2 is SASEGT. The CDR3 loop spans 12 amino acids. Trimming stripped 6 bases from V and 9 bases from J, with 12 bases between.

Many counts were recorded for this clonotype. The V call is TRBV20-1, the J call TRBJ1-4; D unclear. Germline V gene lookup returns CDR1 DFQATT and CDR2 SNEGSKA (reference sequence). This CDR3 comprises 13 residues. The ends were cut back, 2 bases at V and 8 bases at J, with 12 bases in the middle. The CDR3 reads CSARPPLGEKLFF. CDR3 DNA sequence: TGCAGTGCTAGACCTCCGTTGGGCGAAAAACTGTTTTTT.

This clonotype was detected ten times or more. CDR3 amino acids: CASSLPGTGNNEQFF. As DNA, the CDR3 is TGTGCCAGCAGCTTACCCGGGACAGGGAACAATGAGCAGTTCTTC. The rearrangement links TRBV7-2 to TRBJ2-1; 9 bases match TRBD1. The germline V gene has CDR1 SGHTA and CDR2 FQGNSA. CDR3 size: 15 residues. The J segment lost 5 bases and the V segment lost 2 bases, leaving 4 bases of the junction unmatched.

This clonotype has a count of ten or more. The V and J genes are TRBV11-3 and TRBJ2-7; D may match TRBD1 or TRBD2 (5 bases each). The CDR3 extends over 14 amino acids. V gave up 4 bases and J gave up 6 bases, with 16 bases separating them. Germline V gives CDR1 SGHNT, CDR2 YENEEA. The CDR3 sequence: CASSSRGSRVEQYF. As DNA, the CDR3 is TGTGCCAGCAGCTCCCGAGGGTCCAGGGTCGAGCAGTACTTC.

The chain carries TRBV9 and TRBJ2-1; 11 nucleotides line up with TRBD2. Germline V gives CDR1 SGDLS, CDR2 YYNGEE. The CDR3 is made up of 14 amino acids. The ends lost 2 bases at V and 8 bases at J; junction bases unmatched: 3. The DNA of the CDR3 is TGTGCCAGCAGCGTTAGCGGGAGGGCCTATGAGCAGTTCTTC. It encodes CASSVSGRAYEQFF.

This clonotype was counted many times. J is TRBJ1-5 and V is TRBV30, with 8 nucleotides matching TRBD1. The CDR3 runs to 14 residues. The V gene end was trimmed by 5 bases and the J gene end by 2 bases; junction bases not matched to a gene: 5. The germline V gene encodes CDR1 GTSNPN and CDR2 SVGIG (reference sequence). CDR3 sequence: CAWGTGGGNQPQHF. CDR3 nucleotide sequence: TGTGCCTGGGGCACAGGGGGAGGCAATCAGCCCCAGCATTTT.

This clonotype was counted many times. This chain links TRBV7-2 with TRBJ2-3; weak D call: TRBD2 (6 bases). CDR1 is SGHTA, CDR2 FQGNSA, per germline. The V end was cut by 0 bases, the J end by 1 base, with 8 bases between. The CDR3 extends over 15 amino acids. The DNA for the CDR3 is TGTGCCAGCAGCTTAGCTCCGGGGGGCACAGATACGCAGTATTTT. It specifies CASSLAPGGTDTQYF.

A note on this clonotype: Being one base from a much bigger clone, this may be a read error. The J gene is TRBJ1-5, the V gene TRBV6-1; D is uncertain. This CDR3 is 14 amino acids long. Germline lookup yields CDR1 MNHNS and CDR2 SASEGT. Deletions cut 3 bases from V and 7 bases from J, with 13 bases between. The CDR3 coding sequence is TGTGCCAGCAGTGATTTACCCGGCGACCAGCCCCAGCATTTT. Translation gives CASSDLPGDQPQHF.

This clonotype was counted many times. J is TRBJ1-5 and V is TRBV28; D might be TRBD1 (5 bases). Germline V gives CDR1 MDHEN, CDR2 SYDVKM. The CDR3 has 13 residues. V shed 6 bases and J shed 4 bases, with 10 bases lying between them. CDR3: CASRWGSNQPQHF. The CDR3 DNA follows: TGTGCCAGCAGGTGGGGGTCGAATCAGCCCCAGCATTTT.

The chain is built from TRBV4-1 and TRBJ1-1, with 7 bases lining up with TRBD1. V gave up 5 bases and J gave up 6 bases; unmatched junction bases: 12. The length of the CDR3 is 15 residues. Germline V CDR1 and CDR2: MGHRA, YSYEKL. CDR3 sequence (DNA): TGCGCCAGCAGCTTTATACAGGGGTTGGACGCTGAAGCTTTCTTT. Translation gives CASSFIQGLDAEAFF.

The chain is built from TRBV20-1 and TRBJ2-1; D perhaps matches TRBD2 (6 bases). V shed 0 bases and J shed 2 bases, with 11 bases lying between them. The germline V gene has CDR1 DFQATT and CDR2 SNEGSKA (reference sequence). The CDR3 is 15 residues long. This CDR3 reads CSARDLRDTYNEQFF. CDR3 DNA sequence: TGCAGTGCTAGAGACTTGCGGGATACCTACAATGAGCAGTTCTTC.

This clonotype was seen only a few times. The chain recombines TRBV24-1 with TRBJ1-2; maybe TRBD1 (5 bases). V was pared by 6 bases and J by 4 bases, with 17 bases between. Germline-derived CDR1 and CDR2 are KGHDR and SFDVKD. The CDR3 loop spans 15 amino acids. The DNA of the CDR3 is TGTGCCACCAGTCAACCCCAGCAGGGCTTCTATGGCTACACCTTC. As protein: CATSQPQQGFYGYTF.

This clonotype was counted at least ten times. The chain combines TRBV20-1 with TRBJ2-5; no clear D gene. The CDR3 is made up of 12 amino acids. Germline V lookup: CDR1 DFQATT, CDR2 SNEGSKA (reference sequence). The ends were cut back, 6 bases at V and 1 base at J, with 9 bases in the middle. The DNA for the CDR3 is TGCAGTGCCGGCGGCGCCCAAGAGACCCAGTACTTC. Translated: CSAGGAQETQYF.

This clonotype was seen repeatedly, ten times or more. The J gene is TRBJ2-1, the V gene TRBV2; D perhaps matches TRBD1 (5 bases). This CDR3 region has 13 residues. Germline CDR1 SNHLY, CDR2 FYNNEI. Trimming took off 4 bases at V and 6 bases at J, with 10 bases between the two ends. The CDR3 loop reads CASSARVGNEQFF. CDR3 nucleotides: TGTGCCAGCAGTGCCAGGGTCGGCAATGAGCAGTTCTTC.

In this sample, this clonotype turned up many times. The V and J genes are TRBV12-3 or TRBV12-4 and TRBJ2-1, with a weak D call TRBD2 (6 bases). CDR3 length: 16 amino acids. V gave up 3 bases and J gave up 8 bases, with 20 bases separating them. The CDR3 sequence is CASSFEFGGAGYEQFF. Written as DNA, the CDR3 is TGTGCCAGCAGTTTTGAGTTCGGGGGAGCGGGCTATGAGCAGTTCTTC.

The DNA for the CDR3 is TGTGCCACCAGCAGTAGGGTTTCACACGGCTACACCTTC. Its protein product is CATSSRVSHGYTF. This chain joins TRBV15 and TRBJ1-2, with no clear D. Germline CDR1 reads LNHNV; CDR2 reads YYDKDF (reference sequence). Trimming stripped 3 bases from V and 8 bases from J, with 13 bases between. This CDR3 is 13 amino acids long.

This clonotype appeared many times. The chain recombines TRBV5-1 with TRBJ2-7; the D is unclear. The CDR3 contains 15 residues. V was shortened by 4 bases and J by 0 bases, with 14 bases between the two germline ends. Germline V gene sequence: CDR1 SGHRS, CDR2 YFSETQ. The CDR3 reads CASSLLPTGSYEQYF. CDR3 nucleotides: TGCGCCAGCAGCCTCTTGCCGACGGGCTCCTACGAGCAGTACTTC.

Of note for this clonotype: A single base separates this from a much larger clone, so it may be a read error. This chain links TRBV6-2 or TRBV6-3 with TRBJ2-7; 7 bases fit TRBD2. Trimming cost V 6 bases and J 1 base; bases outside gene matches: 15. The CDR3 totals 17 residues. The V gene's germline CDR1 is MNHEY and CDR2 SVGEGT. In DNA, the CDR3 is TGTGCCAGCAGCCACGGGACTATCGGGAGGAAATCCTACGAGCAGTACTTC. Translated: CASSHGTIGRKSYEQYF.

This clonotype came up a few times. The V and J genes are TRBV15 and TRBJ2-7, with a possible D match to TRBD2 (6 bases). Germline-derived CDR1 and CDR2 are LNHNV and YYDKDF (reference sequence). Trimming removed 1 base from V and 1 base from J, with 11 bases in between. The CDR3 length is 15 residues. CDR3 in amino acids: CATSRARDFSYEQYF. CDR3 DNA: TGTGCCACCAGCAGAGCTCGGGACTTTTCCTACGAGCAGTACTTC.

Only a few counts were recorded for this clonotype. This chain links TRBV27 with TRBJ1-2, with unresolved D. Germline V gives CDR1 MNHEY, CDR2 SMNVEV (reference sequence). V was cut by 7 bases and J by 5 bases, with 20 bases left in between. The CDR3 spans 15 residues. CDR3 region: CASILFRVGFYGYTF. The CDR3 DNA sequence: TGTGCCAGCATTCTCTTCCGCGTCGGGTTTTATGGCTACACCTTC.

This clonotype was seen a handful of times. CDR3: CATSDPATQDTQYF. DNA of the CDR3: TGTGCCACCAGTGATCCCGCGACTCAGGATACGCAGTATTTT. The chain is built from TRBV24-1 and TRBJ2-3; D is unresolved. The CDR3 extends over 14 amino acids. V gave up 3 bases and J gave up 6 bases, with 12 bases separating them. The germline V gene encodes CDR1 KGHDR and CDR2 SFDVKD.

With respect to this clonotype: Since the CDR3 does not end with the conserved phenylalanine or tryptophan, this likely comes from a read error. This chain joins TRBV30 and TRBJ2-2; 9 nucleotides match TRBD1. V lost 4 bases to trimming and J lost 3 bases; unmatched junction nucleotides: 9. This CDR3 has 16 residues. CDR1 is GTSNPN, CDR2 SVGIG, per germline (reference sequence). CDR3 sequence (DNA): TGTGCCTGGACTATGCCGGGACAGGGTTACACCGGGGAGCTGTTTCTT. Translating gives CAWTMPGQGYTGELFL.

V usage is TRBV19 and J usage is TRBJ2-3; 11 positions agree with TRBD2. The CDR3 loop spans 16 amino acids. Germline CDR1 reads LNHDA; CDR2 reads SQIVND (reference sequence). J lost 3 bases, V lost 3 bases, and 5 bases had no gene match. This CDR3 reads CASSIELAGATDTQYF. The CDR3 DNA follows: TGTGCCAGTAGTATTGAACTAGCGGGAGCGACAGATACGCAGTATTTT.

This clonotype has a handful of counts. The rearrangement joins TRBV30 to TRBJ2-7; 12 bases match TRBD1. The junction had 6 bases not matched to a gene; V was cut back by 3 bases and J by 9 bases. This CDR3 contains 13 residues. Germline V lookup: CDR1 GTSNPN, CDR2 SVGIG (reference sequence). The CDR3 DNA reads TGTGCCTGGAGCCGGGACAGGGGGCGTGGGCAGTACTTC. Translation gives CAWSRDRGRGQYF.